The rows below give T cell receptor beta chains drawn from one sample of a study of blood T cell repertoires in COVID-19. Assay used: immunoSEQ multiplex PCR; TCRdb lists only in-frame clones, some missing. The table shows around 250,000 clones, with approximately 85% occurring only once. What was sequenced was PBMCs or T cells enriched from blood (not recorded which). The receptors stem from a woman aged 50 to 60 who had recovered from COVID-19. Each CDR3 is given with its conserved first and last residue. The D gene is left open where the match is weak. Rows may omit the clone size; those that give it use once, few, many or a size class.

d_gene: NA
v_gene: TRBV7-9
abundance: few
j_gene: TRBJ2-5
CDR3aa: CASSSGQGTQETQYF
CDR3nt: TGTGCCAGCAGCTCCGGACAAGGAACACAAGAGACCCAGTACTTC

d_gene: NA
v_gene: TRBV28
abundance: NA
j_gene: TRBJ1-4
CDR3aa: CASNLQGRGRGTNEKLFF
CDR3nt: TGTGCCAGCAACCTACAAGGTCGGGGTAGGGGGACTAATGAAAAACTGTTTTTT

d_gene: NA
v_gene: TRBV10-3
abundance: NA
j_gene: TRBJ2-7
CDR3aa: CAISDVGGGMSSYEQYF
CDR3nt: TGTGCCATCAGTGATGTCGGTGGCGGGATGAGCTCCTACGAGCAGTACTTC

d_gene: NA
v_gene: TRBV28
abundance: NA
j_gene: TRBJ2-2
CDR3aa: CASSLLGLNTGELFF
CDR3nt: TGTGCCAGCAGTTTATTGGGACTGAACACCGGGGAGCTGTTTTTT

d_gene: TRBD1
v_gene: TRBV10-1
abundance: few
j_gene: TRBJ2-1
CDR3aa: CASSEGAGDREYNEQFF
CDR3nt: TGCGCCAGCAGTGAAGGTGCGGGGGACAGGGAATACAATGAGCAGTTCTTC

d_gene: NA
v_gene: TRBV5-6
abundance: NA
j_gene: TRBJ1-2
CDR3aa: CASSLDGAGYTF
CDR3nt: TGTGCCAGCAGCTTGGATGGGGCTGGCTACACCTTC

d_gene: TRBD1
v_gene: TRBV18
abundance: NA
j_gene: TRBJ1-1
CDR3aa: CASSPLGQGAGEAFF
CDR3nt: TGTGCCAGCTCACCACTTGGACAGGGGGCAGGTGAAGCTTTCTTT

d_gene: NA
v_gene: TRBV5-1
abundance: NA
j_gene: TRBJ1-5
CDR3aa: CASSLDTGNNQPQHF
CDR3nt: TGCGCCAGCAGCTTGGATACAGGGAACAATCAGCCCCAGCATTTT

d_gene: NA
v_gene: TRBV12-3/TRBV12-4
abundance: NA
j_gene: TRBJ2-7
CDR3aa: CASSLAVTYEQYF
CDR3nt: TGTGCCAGCAGCCTAGCAGTAACCTACGAGCAGTACTTC

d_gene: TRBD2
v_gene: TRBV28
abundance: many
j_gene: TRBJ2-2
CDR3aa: CASSLRLAGVTGELFF
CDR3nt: TGTGCCAGCAGTTTGAGACTAGCGGGAGTCACCGGGGAGCTGTTTTTT

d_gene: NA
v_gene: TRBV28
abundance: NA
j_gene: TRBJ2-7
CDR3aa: CASSFRGTASYKQYF
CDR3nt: TGTGCCAGCAGTTTTCGCGGGACAGCTTCCTACAAGCAGTACTTC

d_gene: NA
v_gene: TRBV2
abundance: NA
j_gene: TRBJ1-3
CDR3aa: CASFAMGGGNTIYF
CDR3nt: TGTGCCAGCTTCGCAATGGGAGGGGGAAACACCATATATTTT